Below, 25 T cell receptor beta chains from the same sample are listed, as sequenced in a study of PD-1 blockade in classical Hodgkin lymphoma. The method was immunoSEQ multiplex PCR; TCRdb's version includes in-frame clones alone and lacks a portion of them. The table records tens of thousands of clones, 77% of them present only once. Time point given: cycle 4 day 1 (C4D1), after more than five weeks of nivolumab. Brentuximab vedotin exposure varied, and every patient relapsed after autologous stem cell transplantation. The sample consisted of peripheral blood mononuclear cells (PBMCs), taken before the fourth cycle of nivolumab. These receptors came from a human donor with classical Hodgkin lymphoma.

The chain employs TRBV4-3 and TRBJ1-2; TRBD1 aligns across 8 bases. Trimming took 1 base from V and 6 from J; bases not matched to a gene: 4. The CDR3 runs 14 residues. The germline CDR1 and CDR2 sequences are LGHNA and YSLEER. CDR3 DNA sequence: TGCGCCAGCAGCCAAGCCGGGACAGGCAATGGCTACACCTTC. This sequence encodes CASSQAGTGNGYTF.

The V gene is TRBV4-1, the J gene TRBJ2-1; D is undetermined. The CDR3 totals 16 residues. V was clipped by 1 base and J by 3 bases, with 13 bases between them. Germline-derived CDR1 and CDR2 are MGHRA and YSYEKL. CDR3 residues: CASSQAARRSYNEQFF. In nucleotides, the CDR3 is TGCGCCAGCAGCCAAGCAGCTAGGCGTAGCTACAATGAGCAGTTCTTC.

The V call is TRBV7-8, the J call TRBJ2-7, with D perhaps matching TRBD2 (6 bases). Germline V CDR1 and CDR2: SGHVS, FQNEAQ. Trimming pared 5 bases from V and 1 base from J, leaving 9 bases between. The CDR3 loop spans 13 amino acids. The CDR3 DNA follows: TGTGCCAGCAGCAACCGGGGGTCCTACGAGCAGTACTTC. It is translated as CASSNRGSYEQYF. The complete variable domain, with remaining parts taken from reference TRBV7-8 and TRBJ2-7, reads GAGVSQSPRYKVAKRGQDVALRCDPISGHVSLFWYQQALGQGPEFLTYFQNEAQLDKSGLPSDRFFAERPEGSVSTLKIQRTQQEDSAVYLCASSNRGSYEQYFGPGTRLTVT.

V usage is TRBV5-5 and J usage is TRBJ1-1; 9 bases are shared with TRBD1. J was trimmed by 3 bases and V by 2 bases; bases with no gene match: 8. Germline V gene lookup returns CDR1 SGHKS and CDR2 YYEKEE (reference sequence). The CDR3 totals 16 residues. The DNA for the CDR3 is TGTGCCAGCAGCTTAACCCCGGGACAGGGATACACTGAAGCTTTCTTT. Amino acid sequence: CASSLTPGQGYTEAFF.

The chain links TRBV7-9 to TRBJ2-7, with D possibly called TRBD1 or TRBD2 (5 bases each). V was pared by 5 bases and J by 4 bases, with 12 bases between. Germline CDR1 SEHNR, CDR2 FQNEAQ (reference sequence). This CDR3 spans 13 amino acids. CDR3 nucleotides: TGTGCCAGCAGCCCCGGGACCCATTACGAGCAGTACTTC. This gives the protein CASSPGTHYEQYF.

This CDR3 reads CASSQVSGQPQHF. CDR3 sequence (DNA): TGTGCCAGCAGTCAAGTCTCCGGGCAGCCCCAGCATTTT. The V gene is TRBV6-1, the J gene TRBJ1-5; D is uncertain. The germline V and J ends were trimmed by 5 bases and 7 bases, with 12 bases remaining between them. This CDR3 is built from 13 residues. CDR1 is MNHNS, CDR2 SASEGT, per germline.

This clone is medium-sized in the sample. V gene TRBV5-4 combines with J gene TRBJ1-2; unclear D gene. With 2 bases removed from V and 4 bases from J, the gap between germline ends came to 18 bases. The germline gives CDR1 SGHNT, CDR2 YYREEE (reference sequence). The CDR3 totals 16 residues. The CDR3, as DNA: TGTGCCAGCAGCTTCGAGGGCGCCTCCCCCATCTATGGCTACACCTTC. Amino acids: CASSFEGASPIYGYTF.

J is TRBJ1-5 and V is TRBV28; D is unresolved. Trimming removed 1 base from V and 2 bases from J, with 6 bases in between. The CDR3 has 14 amino acids. Per the germline V gene, CDR1 is MDHEN and CDR2 is SYDVKM. CDR3 in amino acids: CASSLFGGNQPQHF. The DNA for the CDR3 is TGTGCCAGCAGTTTATTCGGGGGCAATCAGCCCCAGCATTTT. Drawing the rest from reference TRBV28 and TRBJ1-5, the complete variable domain is DVKVTQSSRYLVKRTGEKVFLECVQDMDHENMFWYRQDPGLGLRLIYFSYDVKMKEKGDIPEGYSVSREKKERFSLILESASTNQTSMYLCASSLFGGNQPQHFGDGTRLSIL.

This chain links TRBV6-5 with TRBJ1-5; D perhaps matches TRBD1 (6 bases). This CDR3 region has 15 residues. The V gene lost 0 bases and the J gene lost 7 bases, with 13 bases spanning the gap. Germline-derived CDR1 and CDR2 are MNHEY and SVGAGI. DNA of the CDR3: TGTGCCAGCAGTTACTCTTCGGGACAAGGACAGCCCCAGCATTTT. Encoded protein: CASSYSSGQGQPQHF.

The chain combines TRBV9 with TRBJ2-7; D may be TRBD2 (5 bases). The germline V gene encodes CDR1 SGDLS and CDR2 YYNGEE. CDR3 length: 14 residues. V gave up 0 bases and J gave up 1 base, with 8 bases separating them. The CDR3 spells CASSVGRGSYEQYF. The CDR3 coding sequence is TGTGCCAGCAGCGTAGGTAGAGGGTCCTACGAGCAGTACTTC. Drawing the rest from reference TRBV9 and TRBJ2-7, the complete variable domain is DSGVTQTPKHLITATGQRVTLRCSPRSGDLSVYWYQQSLDQGLQFLIQYYNGEERAKGNILERFSAQQFPDLHSELNLSSLELGDSALYFCASSVGRGSYEQYFGPGTRLTVT.

The CDR3 protein is CASSHRFSGELFF. The CDR3 DNA reads as TGTGCCAGCAGCCACAGGTTCTCCGGGGAGCTGTTTTTT. The chain is built from TRBV7-2 and TRBJ2-2; TRBD1 might be the D (5 bases). The V end lost 5 bases, the J end lost 6 bases, and 10 bases lay between the germline ends. This CDR3 is 13 amino acids long. Germline V gives CDR1 SGHTA, CDR2 FQGNSA.

J is TRBJ1-1 and V is TRBV11-2; a possible D gene is TRBD1 (6 bases). CDR1 SGHAT and CDR2 FQNNGV come from the germline V gene. This CDR3 is 17 amino acids long. V was cut by 5 bases and J by 4 bases, with 23 bases left in between. CDR3 loop: CASSPSRDTSGGTEAFF. The CDR3 DNA follows: TGTGCCAGCAGCCCGTCCCGGGACACCTCCGGGGGCACTGAAGCTTTCTTT.

This chain uses TRBV14 with TRBJ2-3; TRBD2 is a possible D gene (5 bases). V lost 0 bases, J lost 2 bases, and 9 bases lay in between. Germline V gene data show CDR1 as SGHDN and CDR2 as FVKESK. The CDR3 runs 15 residues. The CDR3 here is CASSQETGFTDTQYF. As DNA, the CDR3 is TGTGCCAGCAGCCAAGAGACGGGATTCACAGATACGCAGTATTTT.

The chain is built from TRBV6-5 and TRBJ2-3; the D gene is possibly TRBD2 (8 bases). The germline V and J ends were trimmed by 4 bases and 6 bases, with 17 bases remaining between them. The CDR3 extends over 15 amino acids. In germline, CDR1 is MNHEY, CDR2 SVGAGI. DNA for the CDR3: TGTGCCAGCAGTTTCCTCGGGAGGGGGCTGGATACGCAGTATTTT. Translating it yields CASSFLGRGLDTQYF.

CDR3 sequence (DNA): TGTGCCAGCACGTCGCGAGATACGCAGTATTTT. Translating gives CASTSRDTQYF. The chain uses TRBV2 and TRBJ2-3, with unresolved D. V was clipped by 7 bases and J by 5 bases, with 7 bases between them. The CDR3 runs to 11 residues. Germline CDR1 SNHLY, CDR2 FYNNEI. Full variable domain (outside the CDR3, taken from reference TRBV2 and TRBJ2-3): EPEVTQTPSHQVTQMGQEVILRCVPISNHLYFYWYRQILGQKVEFLVSFYNNEISEKSEIFDDQFSVERPDGSNFTLKIRSTKLEDSAMYFCASTSRDTQYFGPGTRLTVL.

This clone was detected only once. The genes are TRBV27 and TRBJ1-1; D remains unclear. The CDR3 spans 14 residues. Germline V lookup: CDR1 MNHEY, CDR2 SMNVEV (reference sequence). The V end lost 7 bases, the J end lost 2 bases, and 14 bases lay between the germline ends. The CDR3 protein is CASNTRTGNTEAFF. Here the CDR3 DNA reads TGTGCCAGCAACACCAGGACGGGAAACACTGAAGCTTTCTTT.

This chain links TRBV11-2 with TRBJ1-6, with 7 bases lining up with TRBD1. This CDR3 region has 14 residues. The junction had 2 bases not matched to a gene; V was cut back by 2 bases and J by 7 bases. Germline CDR1 is SGHAT and CDR2 is FQNNGV. CDR3 amino acids: CASSLSGGNSPLHF. CDR3 nucleotides: TGTGCCAGCAGCTTATCAGGGGGAAATTCACCCCTCCACTTT.

This clone was observed once. The rearrangement joins TRBV5-1 to TRBJ2-2; either TRBD1 or TRBD2 may supply D (5 bases each). V lost 0 bases and J lost 5, with 17 bases in between. The CDR3 is 17 residues long. In germline, CDR1 is SGHRS, CDR2 YFSETQ. CDR3 DNA sequence: TGCGCCAGCAGCTTGGATGGCAGGGCGGGTTGGACCGGGGAGCTGTTTTTT. It encodes CASSLDGRAGWTGELFF.

CDR3 protein: CASSYSTFLSYEQYF. The CDR3, as DNA: TGTGCCAGCAGTTATTCGACATTCCTCTCCTACGAGCAGTACTTC. The V and J genes are TRBV2 and TRBJ2-7; D not resolved. Looked up from germline, CDR1 is SNHLY and CDR2 is FYNNEI. V lost 5 bases to trimming and J lost 0 bases, with 14 bases between them. The CDR3 consists of 15 residues.

The table lists this clone with a few counts. The chain joins TRBV11-3 to TRBJ2-7; 13 bases line up with TRBD2. The CDR3 runs to 18 residues. Per the germline V gene, CDR1 is SGHNT and CDR2 is YENEEA. After removal of 3 bases from V and 2 bases from J, the junction contained 10 bases not matched to a gene. CDR3 bases: TGTGCCAGCAGCTTCCCCGGACTAGCGGGGGCCAACACCTACGAGCAGTACTTC. This translates into CASSFPGLAGANTYEQYF. Looking up the rest from reference TRBV11-3 and TRBJ2-7 gives the full variable domain: EAGVVQSPRYKIIEKKQPVAFWCNPISGHNTLYWYLQNLGQGPELLIRYENEEAVDDSQLPKDRFSAERLKGVDSTLKIQPAELGDSAVYLCASSFPGLAGANTYEQYFGPGTRLTVT.

This clone was observed a handful of times. The sample has other DNA sequences that encode this CDR3 too. The V and J genes are TRBV5-1 and TRBJ2-5; D gene ambiguous. The CDR3 spans 11 residues. V shed 2 bases and J shed 5 bases, with 4 bases lying between them. CDR1 and CDR2 from the germline V gene are SGHRS and YFSETQ. The CDR3 is CASSLAETQYF. As DNA, the CDR3 is TGCGCCAGCAGCTTAGCGGAGACCCAGTACTTC.

This clone was observed a single time. The V gene is TRBV5-1, the J gene TRBJ2-5, with 9 bases matching TRBD1. V lost 1 base to trimming and J lost 5 bases; unmatched junction nucleotides: 6. The CDR3 runs 15 residues. Germline values: CDR1 SGHRS, CDR2 YFSETQ. CDR3 protein: CASSLSGTGQETQYF. Written as DNA, the CDR3 is TGCGCCAGCAGCTTGTCGGGGACAGGGCAGGAGACCCAGTACTTC.

J is TRBJ1-4 and V is TRBV6-4; no clear D. Trimming took 3 bases from V and 2 from J, leaving 13 bases between them. The CDR3 extends over 16 amino acids. The germline V gene has CDR1 MRHNA and CDR2 SNTAGT. This CDR3 reads CASSEIGIGTNEKLFF. CDR3 nucleotides: TGTGCCAGCAGTGAGATTGGGATTGGCACTAATGAAAAACTGTTTTTT.

This clone was counted a few times. This chain uses TRBV15 with TRBJ1-6; D uncertain. Trimming removed 0 bases from V and 13 bases from J, with 7 bases in between. CDR3 size: 12 residues. Germline V gives CDR1 LNHNV, CDR2 YYDKDF (reference sequence). The CDR3 loop is CATSREKLPLHF. In DNA form, the CDR3 reads TGTGCCACCAGCAGAGAGAAGTTGCCCCTCCACTTT.

The chain joins TRBV6-1 to TRBJ1-4, with no clear D. The V end was cut by 0 bases, the J end by 5 bases, with 13 bases between. Germline V lookup: CDR1 MNHNS, CDR2 SASEGT. This CDR3 has 16 residues. CDR3 bases: TGTGCCAGCAGTGAAGCGCTTCGGAAACGGAATGAAAAACTGTTTTTT. Protein product: CASSEALRKRNEKLFF.